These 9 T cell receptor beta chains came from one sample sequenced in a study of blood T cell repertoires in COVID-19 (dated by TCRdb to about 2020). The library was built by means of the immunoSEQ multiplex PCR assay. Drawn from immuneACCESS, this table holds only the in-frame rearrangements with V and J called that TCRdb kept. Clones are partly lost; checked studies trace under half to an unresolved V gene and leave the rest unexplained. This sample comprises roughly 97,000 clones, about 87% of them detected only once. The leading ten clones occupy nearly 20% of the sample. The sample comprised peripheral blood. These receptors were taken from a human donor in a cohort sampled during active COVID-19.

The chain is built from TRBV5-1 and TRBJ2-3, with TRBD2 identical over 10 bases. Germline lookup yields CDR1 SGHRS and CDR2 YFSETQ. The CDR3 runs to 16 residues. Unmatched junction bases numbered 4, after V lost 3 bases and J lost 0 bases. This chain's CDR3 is CASSSRTSGSTDTQYF. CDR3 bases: TGCGCCAGCAGCTCCAGGACTAGCGGAAGCACAGATACGCAGTATTTT. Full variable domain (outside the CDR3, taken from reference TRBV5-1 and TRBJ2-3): KAGVTQTPRYLIKTRGQQVTLSCSPISGHRSVSWYQQTPGQGLQFLFEYFSETQRNKGNFPGRFSGRQFSNSRSEMNVSTLELGDSALYLCASSSRTSGSTDTQYFGPGTRLTVL.

The chain's CDR3 is CASSPTDYNEQFF. The CDR3 bases are TGTGCCAGCAGTCCGACAGACTACAATGAGCAGTTCTTC. V gene TRBV25-1 combines with J gene TRBJ2-1; D possibly corresponds to TRBD1 (5 bases). V lost 5 bases to trimming and J lost 3 bases, with 8 bases between them. CDR3 length: 13 residues. The germline gives CDR1 MGHDK, CDR2 SYGVNS. Complete variable domain (other parts from reference TRBV25-1 and TRBJ2-1): EADIYQTPRYLVIGTGKKITLECSQTMGHDKMYWYQQDPGMELHLIHYSYGVNSTEKGDLSSESTVSRIRTEHFPLTLESARPSHTSQYLCASSPTDYNEQFFGPGTRLTVL.

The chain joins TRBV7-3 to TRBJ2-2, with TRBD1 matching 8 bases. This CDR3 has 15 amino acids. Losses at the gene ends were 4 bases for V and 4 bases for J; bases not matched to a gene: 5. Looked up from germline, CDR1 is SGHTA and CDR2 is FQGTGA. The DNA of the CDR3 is TGTGCCAGCAGCTCTGGACAGGGAGCCACCGGGGAGCTGTTTTTT. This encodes CASSSGQGATGELFF. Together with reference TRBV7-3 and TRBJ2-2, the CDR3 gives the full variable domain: GAGVSQTPSNKVTEKGKYVELRCDPISGHTALYWYRQSLGQGPEFLIYFQGTGAADDSGLPNDRFFAVRPEGSVSTLKIQRTERGDSAVYLCASSSGQGATGELFFGEGSRLTVL.

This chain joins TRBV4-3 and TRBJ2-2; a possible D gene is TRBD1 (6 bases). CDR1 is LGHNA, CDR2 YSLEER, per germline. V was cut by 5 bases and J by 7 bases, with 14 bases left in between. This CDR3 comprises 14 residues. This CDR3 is CASSSLQGIGELFF. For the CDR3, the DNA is TGCGCCAGCAGCTCCTTACAGGGTATCGGGGAGCTGTTTTTT.

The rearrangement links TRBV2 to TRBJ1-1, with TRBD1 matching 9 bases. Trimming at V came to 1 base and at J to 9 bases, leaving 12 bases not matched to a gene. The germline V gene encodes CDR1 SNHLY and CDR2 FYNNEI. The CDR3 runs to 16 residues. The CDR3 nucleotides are TGTGCCAGCAGTGAAGTTCGGCCTACCACAGGGGGCCAAGCTTTCTTT. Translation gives CASSEVRPTTGGQAFF.

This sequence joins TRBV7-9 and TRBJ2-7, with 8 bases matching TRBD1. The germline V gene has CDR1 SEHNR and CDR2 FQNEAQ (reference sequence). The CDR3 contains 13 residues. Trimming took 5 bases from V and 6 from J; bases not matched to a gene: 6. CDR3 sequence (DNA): TGTGCCAGCAGCCTCCGGACAGGGACCGAGCAGTACTTC. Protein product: CASSLRTGTEQYF. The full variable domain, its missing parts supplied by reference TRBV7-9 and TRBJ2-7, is DTGVSQNPRHKITKRGQNVTFRCDPISEHNRLYWYRQTLGQGPEFLTYFQNEAQLEKSRLLSDRFSAERPKGSFSTLEIQRTEQGDSAMYLCASSLRTGTEQYFGPGTRLTVT.

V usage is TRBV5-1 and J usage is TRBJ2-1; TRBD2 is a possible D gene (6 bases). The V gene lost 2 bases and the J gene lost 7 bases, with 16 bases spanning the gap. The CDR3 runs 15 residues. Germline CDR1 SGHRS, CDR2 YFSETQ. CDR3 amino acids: CASSLSRRAENEQFF. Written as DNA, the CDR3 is TGCGCCAGCAGCTTAAGCCGGAGGGCCGAGAATGAGCAGTTCTTC.

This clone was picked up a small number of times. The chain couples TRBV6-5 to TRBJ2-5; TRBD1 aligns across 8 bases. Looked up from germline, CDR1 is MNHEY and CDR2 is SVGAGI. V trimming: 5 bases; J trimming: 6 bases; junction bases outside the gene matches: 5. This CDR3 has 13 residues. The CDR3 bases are TGTGCCAGCAGTCTAGGGACAGGTCAGACCCAGTACTTC. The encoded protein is CASSLGTGQTQYF.

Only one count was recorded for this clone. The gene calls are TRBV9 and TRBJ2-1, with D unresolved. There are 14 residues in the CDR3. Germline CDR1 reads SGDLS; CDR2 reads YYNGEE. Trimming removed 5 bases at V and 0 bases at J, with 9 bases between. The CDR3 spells CASSSASSYNEQFF. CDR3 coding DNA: TGTGCCAGCAGTTCTGCCAGCTCCTACAATGAGCAGTTCTTC. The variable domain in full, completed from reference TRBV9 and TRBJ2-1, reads DSGVTQTPKHLITATGQRVTLRCSPRSGDLSVYWYQQSLDQGLQFLIQYYNGEERAKGNILERFSAQQFPDLHSELNLSSLELGDSALYFCASSSASSYNEQFFGPGTRLTVL.